A selection of T cell receptor beta chains follows, all from one sample in a study of T cells in Graves' hyperthyroidism and ophthalmopathy. TCRdb fed the multiplex PCR reads into MiXCR, producing one record per CDR3 protein. The sample has roughly 420,000 distinct CDR3 sequences, less than 20% seen once. Sequencing was performed on blood. The receptors were sampled from a woman in her late teens or twenties with Graves' hyperthyroidism. The conserved cysteine and the conserved F or W are not part of the CDR3 here. The order of the fields is V gene, clone size, J gene, CDR3 protein. Size values are once, few and many counts, or a class for expanded clones, and some rows have none.

v_call: TRBV5-1; clone_size: many; j_call: TRBJ2-2; cdr3_aa: ASSPRTSTGELF
v_call: TRBV6-2/TRBV6-3; clone_size: many; j_call: TRBJ2-7; cdr3_aa: ASSSAVWQY
v_call: TRBV5-8; clone_size: few; j_call: TRBJ1-1; cdr3_aa: ASSRRGPGVTEAF
v_call: TRBV28; clone_size: many; j_call: TRBJ1-1; cdr3_aa: ASSLSDWAVLNTEAF
v_call: TRBV5-6; clone_size: few; j_call: TRBJ2-7; cdr3_aa: ASTPRGGRIYEQY
v_call: TRBV6-1; clone_size: many; j_call: TRBJ2-7; cdr3_aa: ASSENLPGQSYEQY
v_call: TRBV7-2; clone_size: -; j_call: TRBJ1-3; cdr3_aa: ASSLVQGTSGNTIY
v_call: TRBV2; clone_size: many; j_call: TRBJ2-1; cdr3_aa: ASSDPAGRSYNEQF
v_call: TRBV6-1; clone_size: -; j_call: TRBJ1-5; cdr3_aa: AVGPLGQPQH
v_call: TRBV20-1; clone_size: -; j_call: TRBJ2-7; cdr3_aa: SASALGLAGVEQY
v_call: TRBV9; clone_size: -; j_call: TRBJ1-3; cdr3_aa: ASSVGGLGNTIY
v_call: TRBV20-1; clone_size: -; j_call: TRBJ1-5; cdr3_aa: SARDQGSFQPQH
v_call: TRBV5-1; clone_size: many; j_call: TRBJ1-2; cdr3_aa: ASSFDEYGYT
v_call: TRBV10-1; clone_size: few; j_call: TRBJ2-2; cdr3_aa: ASSETRQGTNTGELF
v_call: TRBV20-1; clone_size: few; j_call: TRBJ2-1; cdr3_aa: SPSGQYNEQF
v_call: TRBV19; clone_size: -; j_call: TRBJ2-3; cdr3_aa: ASSIMAEDTQY
v_call: TRBV27; clone_size: many; j_call: TRBJ1-5; cdr3_aa: ASGKLRGRGPGNQPQH
v_call: TRBV7-3; clone_size: -; j_call: TRBJ1-1; cdr3_aa: ASSPWRFTEAF
v_call: TRBV20-1; clone_size: -; j_call: TRBJ1-2; cdr3_aa: SASPAGGSHGYT
v_call: TRBV20-1; clone_size: -; j_call: TRBJ2-7; cdr3_aa: SARPDSIVYEQY
v_call: TRBV4-1; clone_size: -; j_call: TRBJ2-3; cdr3_aa: ASSQGLAGRPTDTQY
v_call: TRBV14; clone_size: many; j_call: TRBJ1-1; cdr3_aa: ASSGQLTIMNTEAF
v_call: TRBV2; clone_size: -; j_call: TRBJ2-2; cdr3_aa: ASSALAANTGELF
v_call: TRBV5-5; clone_size: many; j_call: TRBJ1-1; cdr3_aa: ASSLGLLNTEAF
v_call: TRBV6-2/TRBV6-3; clone_size: many; j_call: TRBJ2-2; cdr3_aa: ASTAPQGTGELF
v_call: TRBV28; clone_size: many; j_call: TRBJ2-5; cdr3_aa: ASEKPTGAQY